This T cell receptor beta chain originates from a study of blood T cell repertoires in COVID-19. Study-level background: Donors in the United States, Italy and Spain gave samples during acute or convalescent COVID-19. T cells, B-cell-depleted T cells, or PBMCs provided the cDNA or gDNA that served as material.

As handled by the study authors: It was from reference gene primer amplification that nucleated cell counts were estimated. The assay was immunoSEQ multiplex PCR, and TCRdb's table has in-frame clones only and misses some. From that table come the V and J calls and clone size; the DNA was used to work out D and trimming. The sample consists of about 190,000 clones, around nine tenths of them appearing once. The CDR3 is made up of 15 amino acids. Germline values: CDR1 SGDLS, CDR2 YYNGEE. The germline V and J ends were trimmed by 0 bases and 0 bases, with 7 bases remaining between them. In this sample, this clone turned up once.

The chain has TRBV9 and TRBJ1-3; D gene ambiguous. This receptor was identified in a human donor in a cohort sampled during active COVID-19. The specimen was peripheral blood. The CDR3 spells CASSVVGSSGNTIYF. CDR3 DNA: TGTGCCAGCAGCGTAGTTGGGAGCTCTGGAAACACCATATATTTT.